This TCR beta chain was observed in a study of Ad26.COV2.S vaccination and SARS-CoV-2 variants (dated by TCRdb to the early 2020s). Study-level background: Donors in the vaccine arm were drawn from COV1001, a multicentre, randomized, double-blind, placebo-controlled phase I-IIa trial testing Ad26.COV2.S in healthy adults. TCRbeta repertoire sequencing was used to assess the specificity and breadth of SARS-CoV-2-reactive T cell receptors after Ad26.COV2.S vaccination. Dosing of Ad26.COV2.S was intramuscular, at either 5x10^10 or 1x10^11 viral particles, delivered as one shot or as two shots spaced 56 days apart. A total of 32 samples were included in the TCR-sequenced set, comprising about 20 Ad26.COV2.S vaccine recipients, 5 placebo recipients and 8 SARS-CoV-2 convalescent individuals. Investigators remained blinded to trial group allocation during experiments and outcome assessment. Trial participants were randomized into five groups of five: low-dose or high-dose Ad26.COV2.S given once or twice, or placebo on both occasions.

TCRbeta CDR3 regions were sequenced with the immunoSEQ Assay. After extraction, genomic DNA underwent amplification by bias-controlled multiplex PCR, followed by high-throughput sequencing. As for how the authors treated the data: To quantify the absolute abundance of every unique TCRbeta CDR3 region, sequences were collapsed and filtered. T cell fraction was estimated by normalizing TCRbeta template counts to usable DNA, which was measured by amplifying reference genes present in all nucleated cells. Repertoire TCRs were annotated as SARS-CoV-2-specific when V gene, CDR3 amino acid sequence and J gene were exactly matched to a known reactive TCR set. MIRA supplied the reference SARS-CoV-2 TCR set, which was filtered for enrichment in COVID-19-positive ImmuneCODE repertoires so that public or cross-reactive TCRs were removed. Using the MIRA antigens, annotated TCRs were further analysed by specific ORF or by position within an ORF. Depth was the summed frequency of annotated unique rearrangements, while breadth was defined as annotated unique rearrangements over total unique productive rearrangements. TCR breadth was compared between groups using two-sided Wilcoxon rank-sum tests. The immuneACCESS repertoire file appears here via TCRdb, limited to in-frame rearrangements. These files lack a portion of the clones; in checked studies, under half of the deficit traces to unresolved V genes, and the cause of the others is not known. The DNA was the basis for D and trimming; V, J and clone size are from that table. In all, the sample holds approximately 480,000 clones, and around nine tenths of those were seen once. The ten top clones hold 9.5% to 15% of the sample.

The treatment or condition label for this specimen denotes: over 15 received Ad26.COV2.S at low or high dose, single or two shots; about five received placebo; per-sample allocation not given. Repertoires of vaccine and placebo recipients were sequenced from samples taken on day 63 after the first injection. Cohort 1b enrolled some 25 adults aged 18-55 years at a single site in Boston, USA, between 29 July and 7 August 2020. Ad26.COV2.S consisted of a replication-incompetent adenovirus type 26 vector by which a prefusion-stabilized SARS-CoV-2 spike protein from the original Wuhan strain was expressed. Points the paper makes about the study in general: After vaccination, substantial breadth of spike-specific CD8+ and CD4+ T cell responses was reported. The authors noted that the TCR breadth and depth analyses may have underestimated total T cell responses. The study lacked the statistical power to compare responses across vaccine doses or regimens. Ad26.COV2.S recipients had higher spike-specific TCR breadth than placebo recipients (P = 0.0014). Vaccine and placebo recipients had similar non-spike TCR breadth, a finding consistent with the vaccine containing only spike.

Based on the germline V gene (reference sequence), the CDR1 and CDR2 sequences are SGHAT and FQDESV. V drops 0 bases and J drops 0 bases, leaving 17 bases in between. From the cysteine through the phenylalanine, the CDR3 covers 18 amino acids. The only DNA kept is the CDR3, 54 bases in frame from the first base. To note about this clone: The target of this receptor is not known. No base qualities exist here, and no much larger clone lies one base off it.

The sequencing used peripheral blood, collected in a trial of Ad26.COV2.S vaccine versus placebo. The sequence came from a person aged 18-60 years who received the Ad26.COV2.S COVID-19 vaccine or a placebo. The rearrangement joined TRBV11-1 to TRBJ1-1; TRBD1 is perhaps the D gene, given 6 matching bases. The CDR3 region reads CASSLALGGRGMNTEAFF. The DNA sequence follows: TGTGCCAGCAGCTTAGCGCTGGGGGGGCGAGGAATGAACACTGAAGCTTTCTTT. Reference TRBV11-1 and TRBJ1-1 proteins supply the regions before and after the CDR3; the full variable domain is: EAEVAQSPRYKITEKSQAVAFWCDPISGHATLYWYRQILGQGPELLVQFQDESVVDDSQLPKDRFSAERLKGVDSTLKIQPAELGDSAMYLCASSLALGGRGMNTEAFFGQGTRLTVV.